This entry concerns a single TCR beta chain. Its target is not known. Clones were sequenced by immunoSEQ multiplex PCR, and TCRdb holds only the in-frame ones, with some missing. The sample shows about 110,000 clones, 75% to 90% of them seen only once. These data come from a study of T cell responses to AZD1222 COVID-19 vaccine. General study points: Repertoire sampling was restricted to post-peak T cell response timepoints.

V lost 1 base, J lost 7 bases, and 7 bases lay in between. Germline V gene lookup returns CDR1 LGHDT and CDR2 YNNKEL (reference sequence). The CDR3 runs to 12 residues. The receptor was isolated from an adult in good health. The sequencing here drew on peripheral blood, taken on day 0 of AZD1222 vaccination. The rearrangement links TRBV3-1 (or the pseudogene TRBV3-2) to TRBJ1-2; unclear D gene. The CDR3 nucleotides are TGTGCCAGCAGCCAAGCAAACCGTGGCTACACCTTC. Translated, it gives CASSQANRGYTF.